A selection of T cell receptor beta chains follows, all from one sample in a study of T cell responses to AZD1222 COVID-19 vaccine. Profiling relied on immunoSEQ multiplex PCR, and the TCRdb table lists in-frame clones only, not all of them. The sample shows under 150,000 clones, roughly 90% of them seen only once. Sequenced material: peripheral blood, taken on day 0 of AZD1222 vaccination. These receptors were obtained from an adult in good health. Both conserved end residues are part of each CDR3. A D gene is named only where the DNA matches it firmly. A row's size may be missing; if present it is once, few, many or a size class.

clone_size	cdr3_length	j_call	d_call	v_call	cdr3_aa	cdr3_nt
-	15	TRBJ2-1	TRBD2	TRBV5-1	CASSSWTSGNNEQFF	TGCGCCAGCAGCTCTTGGACTAGCGGCAACAATGAGCAGTTCTTC
-	13	TRBJ2-1	-	TRBV10-2	CASTGTSSNEQFF	TGCGCCAGTACCGGGACTTCTTCCAATGAGCAGTTCTTC
-	15	TRBJ1-4	-	TRBV27	CASRPGQSFNEKLFF	TGTGCCAGCAGACCTGGACAGTCTTTTAATGAAAAACTGTTTTTT
-	16	TRBJ2-5	TRBD2	TRBV9	CASSSRLAGDPGAQYF	TGTGCCAGCAGCTCCCGACTAGCGGGAGACCCGGGGGCCCAGTACTTC
-	13	TRBJ1-4	-	TRBV4-3	CASSQDFNEKLFF	TGCGCCAGCAGCCAGGACTTTAATGAAAAACTGTTTTTT
-	18	TRBJ2-4	-	TRBV7-9	CASSRRGGTGQAKNIQYF	TGTGCCAGCAGCCGAAGGGGGGGAACAGGGCAAGCCAAAAACATTCAGTACTTC
-	15	TRBJ2-1	TRBD2	TRBV29-1	CSVDRTSGRANEQFF	TGCAGCGTTGATCGGACTAGCGGGAGGGCAAATGAGCAGTTCTTC
once	13	TRBJ1-2	TRBD1	TRBV5-1	CASNTGDRRGYTF	TGCGCCAGCAATACAGGGGATCGACGTGGCTACACCTTC
once	19	TRBJ1-2	TRBD1	TRBV4-3	CASSQEVTRDRGLWDGYTF	TGCGCCAGCAGCCAAGAAGTGACCCGGGACAGGGGTTTGTGGGATGGCTACACCTTC
few	16	TRBJ1-6	TRBD1	TRBV7-3	CASSLDGDSDNSPLHF	TGTGCCAGCAGCTTAGATGGGGACAGCGATAATTCACCCCTCCACTTT
-	15	TRBJ2-1	-	TRBV3-1/TRBV3-2	CASSSDWSSYNEQFF	TGTGCCAGCAGCTCCGACTGGAGCTCCTACAATGAGCAGTTCTTC
-	13	TRBJ2-2	-	TRBV7-9	CASSTRGTGELFF	TGTGCCAGCAGCACCCGGGGCACCGGGGAGCTGTTTTTT
-	13	TRBJ2-1	-	TRBV19	CASTQGWGFEQFF	TGTGCCAGTACCCAAGGTTGGGGGTTTGAGCAGTTCTTC
few	12	TRBJ1-3	-	TRBV30	CAWSGSANTIYF	TGTGCCTGGAGTGGTTCCGCAAACACCATATATTTT
-	17	TRBJ1-4	-	TRBV19	CASSSGRALFPEKKLFF	TGTGCCAGTAGTTCCGGACGGGCTCTATTTCCGGAGAAAAAACTGTTTTTT
-	17	TRBJ2-7	TRBD2	TRBV18	CASSPGTSGSVSDEQYF	TGTGCCAGCTCACCAGGGACTAGCGGGTCCGTTAGTGACGAGCAGTACTTC
-	13	TRBJ2-7	TRBD1	TRBV12-3/TRBV12-4	CASSADRAYEQYF	TGTGCCAGCAGTGCGGACAGGGCCTACGAGCAGTACTTC
-	12	TRBJ1-2	-	TRBV29-1	CSVETTGYGYTF	TGCAGCGTTGAGACGACAGGCTATGGCTACACCTTC
few	15	TRBJ2-3	TRBD1	TRBV9	CASSVLKQGSDTQYF	TGTGCCAGCAGCGTATTGAAACAGGGGTCAGATACGCAGTATTTT
-	16	TRBJ2-7	TRBD1	TRBV11-3	CASSPMGQGTSYEQYF	TGTGCCAGCAGCCCGATGGGACAGGGGACCTCCTACGAGCAGTACTTC